This T cell receptor (beta chain) was sequenced in a study of neurological immune-mediated disorders. At the level of the study: For the 35 or so multiple sclerosis patients, the disease was relapsing-remitting in around 31 and secondary progressive in 3.

Study findings and constraints: When repertoires were grouped phylogenetically, those of 18 of 34 multiple sclerosis patients fell into one related-CDR3 cluster, a possible signature. The greatest TCR clonal expansion occurred in HTLV-1-associated myelopathy and the least in multiple sclerosis, which fell below healthy controls.

The cDNA was generated by 5'RACE with 10-nucleotide random UMIs. MiXCR, applied by TCRdb to the 5' RACE reads, yields one record per CDR3 protein. Of tens of thousands of distinct CDR3 sequences listed, 2.6% are singletons. This clonotype came up many times. Its antigen is unknown. The CDR3 extends over 12 amino acids. J lost 3 bases, V lost 8 bases, and 5 bases had no gene match. The germline V gene encodes CDR1 SGHRS and CDR2 YFSETQ. This sequence originates from a young woman with multiple sclerosis. The sample taken for sequencing was PBMCs. The gene calls are TRBV5-1 and TRBJ2-7, with 7 bases fitting TRBD2. DNA of the CDR3: TGCGCCAGATGCCTAGCGGTCTACGAGCAGTACTTC. It yields the protein CARCLAVYEQYF.